These T cell receptor beta chains were read from a single sample in a study of T cells after yellow fever vaccination. One entry per CDR3 protein, called by TCRdb with MiXCR from the 5' RACE reads. There are 310,000 or so distinct CDR3 sequences in the sample; 6.8% occur only once, and 15% to 20% lies in the top ten. Sequencing used PBMCs, obtained roughly 45 days after the first yellow fever vaccination. The receptors derive from a man aged 18 to 30 who received the YFV17D yellow fever vaccine. Each CDR3 is given with its conserved first and last residue. D genes are given only for firm matches. Where a row states a size, it is once, few, many or the class of an expanded clone; other rows omit it.

>TRBV12-3/TRBV12-4|many|TRBJ2-1|-
TGTGCCAGCAGTTTTAGGCGGACCAGCTCCTACAATGAGCAGTTCTTC
CASSFRRTSSYNEQFF
>TRBV7-3|-|TRBJ2-5|-
TGTGCCAGCAGCTTAACCTCCACAGAGACCCAGTACTTC
CASSLTSTETQYF
>TRBV4-1|few|TRBJ1-2|-
TGCGCCAGCAGCCAAGATGTTGCAGGGGACTATGGCTACACCTTC
CASSQDVAGDYGYTF
>TRBV6-5|few|TRBJ2-3|-
TGTGCCAGCAGTTACCCCCCAGAACGGGGGACCACAGATACGCAGTATTTT
CASSYPPERGTTDTQYF
>TRBV7-9|few|TRBJ2-1|-
TGTGCCAGCAGCCGCGGACAGCCGAGCTTCTTC
CASSRGQPSFF
>TRBV6-5|-|TRBJ1-4|-
TGTGCCAGCAGTTACAAGAACCCGGACAGAGAAAAACTGTTTTTT
CASSYKNPDREKLFF
>TRBV5-6|few|TRBJ2-3|-
TGTGCCAGCAGCTTGGCGGGACCCGGGGGCACAGATACGCAGTATTTT
CASSLAGPGGTDTQYF
>TRBV15|-|TRBJ2-2|-
TGTGCCACCAGCAGAGTTGTTCCCGGGGAGCTGTTTTTT
CATSRVVPGELFF
>TRBV7-2|once|TRBJ2-3|-
TGTGCCAGCACCCGGCGAAGCATAACAGATACGCAGTATTTT
CASTRRSITDTQYF
>TRBV30|-|TRBJ2-3|-
TGTGCCTGGAGGAATAGTGGGGATACGCAGTATTTT
CAWRNSGDTQYF
>TRBV12-3/TRBV12-4|few|TRBJ1-1|-
TGTGCCAGCAGTTTAGCTGACCGGTCCACTGAAGCTTTCTTT
CASSLADRSTEAFF
>TRBV7-9|-|TRBJ2-6|TRBD1
TGTGCCAGCAGGCAAACAGGGGAAGGAGGGGCCAACGTCCTGACTTTC
CASRQTGEGGANVLTF
>TRBV7-2|many|TRBJ2-6|-
TGTGCCAGCAGCTTAGGAGCAGCTGGGGCCAACGTCCTGACTTTC
CASSLGAAGANVLTF
>TRBV11-2|-|TRBJ1-4|-
TGTGCCAGCAGCCTCGGACGTAATGAAAAACTGTTTTTT
CASSLGRNEKLFF
>TRBV10-3|few|TRBJ2-3|TRBD1
TGTGCCATCAGTGCGCGGGGACAGGGCGTGTTGGGCACAGATACGCAGTATTTT
CAISARGQGVLGTDTQYF
>TRBV5-4|few|TRBJ2-1|TRBD2
TGTGCCAGCAGCGAGCCGGGGGGGCTAAATGAGCAGTTCTTC
CASSEPGGLNEQFF
>TRBV7-2|many|TRBJ2-5|TRBD2
TGTGCCAGCAGCCCGGTAGTAGCGGGGGAGACCCAGTACTTC
CASSPVVAGETQYF
>TRBV28|few|TRBJ2-4|TRBD1
TGTGCCAGCAGCTTGGTCACCGGGACAGGGAAAAACATTCAGTACTTC
CASSLVTGTGKNIQYF
>TRBV12-3/TRBV12-4|many|TRBJ1-3|-
TGTGCCAGCAGTAATCAGGGGTTTGGAAACACCATATATTTT
CASSNQGFGNTIYF
>TRBV5-5|-|TRBJ2-1|TRBD2
TGTGCCAGCAGCCGTAGCGGGGCATTGAGCTCCTACAATGAGCAGTTCTTC
CASSRSGALSSYNEQFF
>TRBV20-1|-|TRBJ2-7|-
TGCAGTGCTAGAATCCCGGGACGGAGCTCCTACGAGCAGTACTTC
CSARIPGRSSYEQYF
>TRBV5-1|few|TRBJ2-5|TRBD1
TGCGCCAGCAGCCGTTTCCCACGGACAGGGAGAGGACAAGAGACCCAGTACTTC
CASSRFPRTGRGQETQYF
>TRBV5-1|-|TRBJ2-3|TRBD2
TGCGCCAGCAGCTTGCGGCTAGCGGGGGGGCGTATAGATACGCAGTATTTT
CASSLRLAGGRIDTQYF
>TRBV7-6|many|TRBJ2-3|TRBD1
TGTGCCAGCAGCTTAGGAGGTTGGGGGACAGGGAGTGGAGATACGCAGTATTTT
CASSLGGWGTGSGDTQYF
>TRBV4-3|few|TRBJ2-1|-
TGCGCCAGCAGCCAAGATCGACTGGATCCCTACAATGAGCAGTTCTTC
CASSQDRLDPYNEQFF
>TRBV7-2|many|TRBJ2-7|TRBD1
TGTGCCAGCAGCTTAGCGTCAACAGGGGTTGTGAACGAGCAGTACTTC
CASSLASTGVVNEQYF
>TRBV6-5|few|TRBJ2-7|-
TGTGCCAGCAGTTCCACCCTACAGGGTGACGAGCAGTACTTC
CASSSTLQGDEQYF
>TRBV4-3|few|TRBJ2-1|TRBD2
TGCGCCAGCAGCCAAGATCCGGGACTAGCGGGGGGGGACAATGAGCAGTTCTTC
CASSQDPGLAGGDNEQFF
>TRBV5-6|many|TRBJ2-3|-
TGTGCCAGCAGCTTGGGGGCCCCCCCAGATACGCAGTATTTT
CASSLGAPPDTQYF
>TRBV7-3|few|TRBJ2-3|-
TGTGCCAGCAGCTTAAATAGGGTTACAGATACGCAGTATTTT
CASSLNRVTDTQYF
>TRBV9|few|TRBJ2-2|-
TGTGCCAGCAGCGTAGCCTACAAGGCCACCGGGGAGCTGTTTTTT
CASSVAYKATGELFF
>TRBV4-1|many|TRBJ1-2|-
TGCGCCAGCAGCCAAGTGGCAGAATCTAACTATGGCTACACCTTC
CASSQVAESNYGYTF
>TRBV19|-|TRBJ2-5|TRBD2
TGTGCCAGTAGTGTTACTAGCGGGGGGCCAGTAGAGACCCAGTACTTC
CASSVTSGGPVETQYF
>TRBV4-1|many|TRBJ2-7|TRBD1
TGCGCCAGCAGCCAAGGGACAGGGGTTGGCTACGAGCAGTACTTC
CASSQGTGVGYEQYF
>TRBV5-1|many|TRBJ2-1|-
TGCGCCAGCAGCTTGGCACAGGGGGGGTACAATGAGCAGTTCTTC
CASSLAQGGYNEQFF
>TRBV20-1|-|TRBJ2-3|-
TGCAGTGCAAAGGGACATAGCACAGATACGCAGTATTTT
CSAKGHSTDTQYF
>TRBV12-3/TRBV12-4|many|TRBJ1-5|-
TGTGCCAGCAGCCCGGGGATAGGGACACGCAATCAGCCCCAGCATTTT
CASSPGIGTRNQPQHF
>TRBV5-1|many|TRBJ1-1|-
TGCGCCAGCAGCTTGACATTGGGTAGCACTGAAGCTTTCTTT
CASSLTLGSTEAFF
>TRBV5-1|many|TRBJ2-5|-
TGCGCCAGCAGCTTGGTCGGGGACAACCAAGAGACCCAGTACTTC
CASSLVGDNQETQYF
>TRBV27|few|TRBJ1-1|TRBD1
TGTGCCAGCAGTTTTTCGGGACAGGGATTGAACACTGAAGCTTTCTTT
CASSFSGQGLNTEAFF
>TRBV20-1|-|TRBJ2-1|TRBD2
TGCAGTGCTCGGAGCGGGGGAAAATACAATGAGCAGTTCTTC
CSARSGGKYNEQFF
>TRBV20-1|-|TRBJ2-5|TRBD2
TGCAGTGCGCCGCCTAGCGGGGGGCACTGGAACCAAGAGACCCAGTACTTC
CSAPPSGGHWNQETQYF
>TRBV12-3/TRBV12-4|-|TRBJ2-5|TRBD2
TGTGCCAGCAGTTTAGGTAGCGGGGGGGCAGAGACCCAGTACTTC
CASSLGSGGAETQYF
>TRBV20-1|-|TRBJ1-1|-
TGCAGTGCTCGCACTCGGGGGGACGGTGAAGCTTTCTTT
CSARTRGDGEAFF
>TRBV6-2/TRBV6-3|many|TRBJ2-2|TRBD2
TGTGCCATCGACGGGGGGGCCGGATTCGGGGAGCTGTTTTTT
CAIDGGAGFGELFF
>TRBV5-1|few|TRBJ2-2|TRBD1
TGCGCCAGCAGCCCCGGTCAGGGGGCGCGGGACACCGGGGAGCTGTTTTTT
CASSPGQGARDTGELFF
>TRBV29-1|-|TRBJ1-1|TRBD1
TGCAGCACCTACGACAGGGGGCCACGGGCTTTCTTT
CSTYDRGPRAFF
>TRBV19|-|TRBJ1-2|TRBD1
TGTGCCAGTAGACCGACAGGGGTTGGCTACACCTTC
CASRPTGVGYTF
>TRBV9|-|TRBJ1-1|TRBD1
TGTGCCAGCAGCGTAGGACAGGGCCCGAACACTGAAGCTTTCTTT
CASSVGQGPNTEAFF
>TRBV20-1|few|TRBJ2-3|TRBD1
TGCAGTGCTAGTGATGACAGGGGGACAGATACGCAGTATTTT
CSASDDRGTDTQYF
>TRBV20-1|many|TRBJ1-2|TRBD1
TGCAGTGCTAGTTTCGGGACAGGGGTCGGCTACACCTTC
CSASFGTGVGYTF
>TRBV5-1|few|TRBJ2-5|-
TGCGCCAGCAGCTTGTTAGCGACGAGACAAGAGACCCAGTACTTC
CASSLLATRQETQYF
>TRBV3-1|few|TRBJ2-1|TRBD2
TGTGCCAGCAGCCCTAATCCCGGGACTAGGGGCTACAATGAGCAGTTCTTC
CASSPNPGTRGYNEQFF
>TRBV4-2|many|TRBJ2-1|TRBD2
TGTGCCAGCAGCCAAGATGACGGGGGGACGTACAATGAGCAGTTCTTC
CASSQDDGGTYNEQFF
>TRBV20-1|-|TRBJ1-5|-
TGCAGTGCTAGAGATTCGCTGAATCAGCCCCAGCATTTT
CSARDSLNQPQHF